This T cell receptor (beta chain) was sequenced during a study of early T cells in non-severe SARS-CoV-2 infection. Turning to the study itself: Investigators sequenced bulk RNA drawn from unsorted whole blood, and chains remained unpaired.

The CDR3 sequence is 15 residues long. The trim removed 3 bases at V and 7 bases at J, leaving 9 bases unmatched. Germline loops: CDR1 SGHAT, CDR2 FQNNGV. This clonotype has at least ten counts. Antigen unknown. General study results and limits: VDJdb matching favored anti-spike CD8 responses, missing private and CD4 specificities.

Individual cDNA molecules carried attached unique molecular identifiers. TCRdb independently ran MiXCR on the 5' RACE reads; one entry per CDR3 protein. The sample holds about 33,000 distinct CDR3 sequences; under 6% are singletons and the top ten take about 14%. The clonotype was recovered from an adult who was a healthcare worker with PCR-confirmed SARS-CoV-2 infection or an uninfected control (not recorded which). This chain connects TRBV11-2 to TRBJ2-7; 10 nucleotides match TRBD1. Material: whole blood. The DNA of the CDR3 is TGTGCCAGCAGCTTGGGGACAGGGGCCCAATGGGAGCAGTACTTC. As protein: CASSLGTGAQWEQYF.